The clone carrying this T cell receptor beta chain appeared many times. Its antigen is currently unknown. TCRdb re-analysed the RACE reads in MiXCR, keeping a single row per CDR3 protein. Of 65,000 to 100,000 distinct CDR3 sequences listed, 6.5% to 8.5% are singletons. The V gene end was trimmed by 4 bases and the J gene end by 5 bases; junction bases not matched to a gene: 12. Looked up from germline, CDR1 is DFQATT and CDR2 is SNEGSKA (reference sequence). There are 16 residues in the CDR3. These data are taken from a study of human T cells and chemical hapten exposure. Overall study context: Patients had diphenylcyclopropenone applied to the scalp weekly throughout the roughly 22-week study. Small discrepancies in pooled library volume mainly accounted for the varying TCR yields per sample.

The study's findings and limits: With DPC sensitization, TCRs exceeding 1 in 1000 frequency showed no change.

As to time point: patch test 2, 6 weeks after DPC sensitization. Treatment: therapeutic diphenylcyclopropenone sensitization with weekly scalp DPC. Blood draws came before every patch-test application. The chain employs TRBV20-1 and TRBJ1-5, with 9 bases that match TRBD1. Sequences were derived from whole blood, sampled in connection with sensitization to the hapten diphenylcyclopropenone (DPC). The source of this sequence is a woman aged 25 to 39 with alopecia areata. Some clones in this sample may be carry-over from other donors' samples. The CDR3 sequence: CSATPGTGSVDQPQHF. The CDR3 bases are TGCAGTGCTACTCCCGGGACAGGGAGCGTTGATCAGCCCCAGCATTTT.